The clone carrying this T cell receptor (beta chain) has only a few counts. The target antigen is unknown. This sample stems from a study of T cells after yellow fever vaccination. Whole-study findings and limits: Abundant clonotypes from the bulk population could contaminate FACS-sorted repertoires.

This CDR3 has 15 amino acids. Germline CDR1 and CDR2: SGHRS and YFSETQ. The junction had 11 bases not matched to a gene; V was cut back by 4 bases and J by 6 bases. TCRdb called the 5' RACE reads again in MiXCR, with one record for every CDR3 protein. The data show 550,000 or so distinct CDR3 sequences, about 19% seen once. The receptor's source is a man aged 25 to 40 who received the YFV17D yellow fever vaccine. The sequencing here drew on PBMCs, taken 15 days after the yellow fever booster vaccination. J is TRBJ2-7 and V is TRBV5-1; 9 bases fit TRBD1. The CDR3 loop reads CASSPGQGGVFEQYF. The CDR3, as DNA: TGCGCCAGCAGCCCGGGACAGGGAGGAGTGTTCGAGCAGTACTTC.